This T cell receptor beta chain was found in a study of cytomegalovirus exposure and HLA in healthy donors. Amplification used 60 Vbeta primers and 13 Jbeta primers. This table comes from immunoSEQ multiplex PCR, and its TCRdb copy is limited to in-frame clones, with some not included. The sample carries roughly 110,000 clones, less than 85% recorded once. Whole-study findings and limits: Researchers reported in a later analysis that a missense DCLRE1C variant was tied to TCR beta V- and J-gene trimming. One cluster of highly shared sequence variants probably arose as a sequencing artifact. Previous analysis showed most TCR beta V segments were productive about 90% or about 30% of the time.

The CDR3 spans 15 residues. The V gene's germline CDR1 is PRHDT and CDR2 FYEKMQ (reference sequence). V was pared by 5 bases and J by 0 bases, with 12 bases between. Turning to this clone: Its specificity is unknown.

The J gene is TRBJ2-3, the V gene TRBV13; the D is unclear. This clonotype was sampled from a man between 60 and 70 years old in good health and CMV-seronegative. Material: PBMCs. The DNA of the CDR3 is TGTGCCAGCAGCGGTGGGCTTTCTAGCACAGATACGCAGTATTTT. Translating gives CASSGGLSSTDTQYF.